This T cell receptor (beta chain) is drawn from a study of human T cells and chemical hapten exposure. Overall study context: Doses of diphenylcyclopropenone went to the patients' scalps weekly throughout the roughly 24-week study. Study-wide findings and caveats: Expanded TCRs showed more large CDR3 clusters than pre-sensitization or healthy control sets.

The library labeled individual cDNA molecules by adding unique molecular identifiers to them. One entry per CDR3 protein results from TCRdb running MiXCR on the RACE reads. The sample yields some 400,000 distinct CDR3 sequences, approximately 5.1% seen once. This clonotype has a count of ten or more. Antigen unknown. The time point: pre-sensitization, week 0. Treatment denoted: therapeutic diphenylcyclopropenone sensitization with weekly scalp DPC. The total RNA was obtained from whole blood that was not fractionated. The sample in question was whole blood, obtained in connection with sensitization to the hapten diphenylcyclopropenone (DPC). The sequence came from a woman aged 45-59 years with alopecia areata. Some clones in this sample may be carry-over from other donors' samples.

CDR3 in amino acids: CASSQLAGGPLNEQFF. CDR3 coding DNA: TGTGCCAGCAGCCAACTAGCGGGAGGGCCCTTAAATGAGCAGTTCTTC. V is TRBV3-1 and J is TRBJ2-1, with 12 bases fitting TRBD2. J gave up 7 bases and V 2 bases, and 6 bases lay outside the gene matches. Germline CDR1 reads LGHDT; CDR2 reads YNNKEL (reference sequence). This CDR3 is 16 amino acids long.